These 16 T cell receptor beta chains share one sample of origin, sequenced in a study of blood T cell repertoires in COVID-19. This table comes from immunoSEQ multiplex PCR, and its TCRdb copy is limited to in-frame clones, with some not included. The sample has 250,000 to 300,000 clones; roughly 90% are singletons. The sample consisted of peripheral blood. The receptors derive from a woman between 25 and 40 years old with COVID-19, enrolled during active disease.

In this sample, this clone turned up a few times. The genes are TRBV5-6 and TRBJ1-4; the D gene is possibly TRBD1 (6 bases). Trimming removed 6 bases at V and 8 bases at J, with 17 bases between. The CDR3 has 14 amino acids. Germline loops: CDR1 SGHDT, CDR2 YYEEEE. CDR3 sequence reads: CASNHRASYEKLFF. The CDR3 region has the DNA TGTGCCAGCAACCACAGGGCCTCTTACGAAAAACTGTTTTTT.

Note on this clone: Other DNA sequences in the same sample also yield this CDR3. The chain has TRBV29-1 and TRBJ1-5; 7 bases agree with TRBD1. From germline, CDR1 is SQVTM and CDR2 ANQGSEA. With 4 bases clipped from V and 4 bases from J, the junction kept 4 bases outside the gene matches. This CDR3 is built from 13 residues. CDR3 in DNA: TGCAGCGTTGCAGGACAGGTTAATCAGCCCCAGCATTTT. It encodes CSVAGQVNQPQHF.

The chain uses TRBV6-5 and TRBJ2-7; TRBD1 agrees at 10 bases. The junction had 3 bases not matched to a gene; V was cut back by 4 bases and J by 3 bases. The germline V gene has CDR1 MNHEY and CDR2 SVGAGI. The CDR3 spans 14 residues. CDR3 sequence reads: CASSSRDRGYEQYF. As DNA, the CDR3 is TGTGCCAGCAGTTCCCGGGACAGGGGCTACGAGCAGTACTTC.

This clone turned up a few times. The rearrangement joins TRBV5-1 to TRBJ1-1; TRBD1 matches at 7 bases. The CDR3 runs 15 residues. The V gene's germline CDR1 is SGHRS and CDR2 YFSETQ. The trim removed 2 bases at V and 5 bases at J, leaving 9 bases unmatched. CDR3: CASSFRDRASTEAFF. The CDR3 DNA follows: TGCGCCAGCAGCTTTAGAGACAGGGCCTCTACTGAAGCTTTCTTT.

V gene TRBV28 combines with J gene TRBJ2-1; D may be TRBD1 (5 bases). The germline CDR1 and CDR2 sequences are MDHEN and SYDVKM. V lost 2 bases and J lost 5, with 10 bases in between. The CDR3 is 14 amino acids. The CDR3 sequence: CASSLRTRDNEQFF. The CDR3 nucleotides are TGTGCCAGCAGTTTAAGGACACGCGACAATGAGCAGTTCTTC.

V is TRBV7-9 and J is TRBJ1-5; TRBD1 matches 9 bases. The CDR3 extends over 15 amino acids. Germline V lookup: CDR1 SEHNR, CDR2 FQNEAQ (reference sequence). V was pared by 5 bases and J by 6 bases, with 8 bases of the junction left unmatched. The CDR3 sequence is CASSTGQGTVQPQHF. In nucleotides, the CDR3 is TGTGCCAGCAGCACTGGACAGGGGACGGTTCAGCCCCAGCATTTT.

The chain employs TRBV3-1 (or the pseudogene TRBV3-2) and TRBJ2-3, with no clear D. Between the trimmed V and J ends, which lost 3 bases and 3 bases, there was a span of 4 bases. The germline V gene has CDR1 LGHDT and CDR2 YNNKEL (reference sequence). The CDR3 loop spans 12 amino acids. The chain's CDR3 is CASSHHTDTQYF. The CDR3 coding sequence is TGTGCCAGCAGCCACCATACAGATACGCAGTATTTT.

V gene TRBV24-1 combines with J gene TRBJ2-6; 8 bases are shared with TRBD1. The CDR3 covers 20 residues. Germline trimming cut 6 bases from V and 0 bases from J; bases unmatched to any gene: 15. Germline V lookup: CDR1 KGHDR, CDR2 SFDVKD. Here the CDR3 DNA reads TGTGCCACCAGTTCGACAACGGGGGCAGGGGGCCCCTCTGGGGCCAACGTCCTGACTTTC. Its translation is CATSSTTGAGGPSGANVLTF.

V and J are TRBV11-3 and TRBJ2-1, with TRBD2 matching 8 bases. This CDR3 contains 15 residues. Germline V lookup: CDR1 SGHNT, CDR2 YENEEA. V gave up 1 base and J gave up 8 bases; unmatched junction bases: 7. The CDR3 region has the DNA TGTGCCAGCAGCTTAGCCGGGAGGGCCCGCGATGAGCAGTTCTTC. It is translated as CASSLAGRARDEQFF.

V usage is TRBV11-2 and J usage is TRBJ2-7; tentatively, D is TRBD1 (5 bases). Trimming cost V 5 bases and J 3 bases, with 23 bases left between them. The germline V gene encodes CDR1 SGHAT and CDR2 FQNNGV. The CDR3 loop spans 17 amino acids. The CDR3 DNA sequence: TGTGCCAGCAGCCCGACATTGTTTGGGGTAGGGGACTACGAGCAGTACTTC. Translated, it gives CASSPTLFGVGDYEQYF. Full variable domain (missing parts from reference TRBV11-2 and TRBJ2-7): EAGVAQSPRYKIIEKRQSVAFWCNPISGHATLYWYQQILGQGPKLLIQFQNNGVVDDSQLPKDRFSAERLKGVDSTLKIQPAKLEDSAVYLCASSPTLFGVGDYEQYFGPGTRLTVT.

This clone appeared a few times. This chain links TRBV5-4 with TRBJ2-1; 8 bases match TRBD2. Unmatched junction bases numbered 3, after V lost 4 bases and J lost 0 bases. Germline loops: CDR1 SGHNT, CDR2 YYREEE (reference sequence). The CDR3 extends over 15 amino acids. CDR3 sequence: CASSLSGGSYNEQFF. Written as DNA, the CDR3 is TGTGCCAGCAGCCTGAGCGGGGGCTCCTACAATGAGCAGTTCTTC.

The chain has TRBV27 and TRBJ2-7; maybe TRBD1 (6 bases). CDR1 is MNHEY and CDR2 is SMNVEV in the germline V gene (reference sequence). The CDR3 runs 13 residues. V was pared by 6 bases and J by 6 bases, with 15 bases between. The CDR3 reads CASSQTQGPEQYF. In DNA form, the CDR3 reads TGTGCCAGCAGCCAGACACAGGGCCCCGAGCAGTACTTC.

The V gene is TRBV6-5, the J gene TRBJ2-7, with D perhaps TRBD1 (5 bases). The CDR3 loop spans 16 amino acids. With 0 bases removed from V and 3 bases from J, the gap between germline ends came to 15 bases. Germline V lookup: CDR1 MNHEY, CDR2 SVGAGI. This CDR3 is CASSYSGWGKHYEQYF. The CDR3 DNA reads TGTGCCAGCAGTTACTCGGGGTGGGGCAAGCACTACGAGCAGTACTTC.

Of note for this clone: At the DNA level, this CDR3 is encoded by other sequences in the same sample as well. This chain links TRBV28 with TRBJ1-1, with 7 bases aligning to TRBD1. The CDR3 runs 13 residues. Germline V gives CDR1 MDHEN, CDR2 SYDVKM. V dropped 6 bases and J dropped 3; count of bases not matched to a gene: 4. The CDR3 DNA sequence: TGTGCCAGCAGCCTTACAGGGGACACTGAAGCTTTCTTT. Translation gives CASSLTGDTEAFF.

A remark on this clone: A read error may account for a junction end that differs from germline. The chain combines TRBV7-7 with TRBJ2-3; 9 bases are a match to TRBD2. The germline V gene encodes CDR1 SSHAT and CDR2 FNYEAQ (reference sequence). CDR3 length: 15 amino acids. This CDR3 reads CASSPGTSYTDTQYF. CDR3 bases: TGTGCTAGCAGCCCCGGGACTAGCTACACAGATACGCAGTATTTT.

This clone occurred once. This sample also contains other DNA sequences that code for the same CDR3. The chain couples TRBV9 to TRBJ2-2; D ambiguous. V shed 0 bases and J shed 0 bases, with 3 bases lying between them. Germline loops: CDR1 SGDLS, CDR2 YYNGEE. The CDR3 is 14 amino acids. CDR3 DNA sequence: TGTGCCAGCAGCGTAGCTACGAACACCGGGGAGCTGTTTTTT. It codes for CASSVATNTGELFF.